The T cell receptor beta chain under discussion was sequenced for a study of control samples from healthy donors and cancer patients. This CDR3 has 14 amino acids. Germline loops: CDR1 SEHNR, CDR2 FQNEAQ (reference sequence). Losses at the gene ends were 3 bases for V and 6 bases for J; bases not matched to a gene: 7. Libraries were prepared by immunoSEQ multiplex PCR; TCRdb keeps only in-frame clonotypes and omits some of them. Of more than 75,000 clones in the sample, approximately 90% were seen once. V and J are TRBV7-9 and TRBJ1-2; 7 positions agree with TRBD1. Sequenced: PBMCs. The receptor was derived from a woman aged 55 to 70 with head and neck cancer. CDR3 nucleotides: TGTGCCAGCAGCTTGGGACAGAGTCACCATGGCTACACCTTC. Protein product: CASSLGQSHHGYTF.